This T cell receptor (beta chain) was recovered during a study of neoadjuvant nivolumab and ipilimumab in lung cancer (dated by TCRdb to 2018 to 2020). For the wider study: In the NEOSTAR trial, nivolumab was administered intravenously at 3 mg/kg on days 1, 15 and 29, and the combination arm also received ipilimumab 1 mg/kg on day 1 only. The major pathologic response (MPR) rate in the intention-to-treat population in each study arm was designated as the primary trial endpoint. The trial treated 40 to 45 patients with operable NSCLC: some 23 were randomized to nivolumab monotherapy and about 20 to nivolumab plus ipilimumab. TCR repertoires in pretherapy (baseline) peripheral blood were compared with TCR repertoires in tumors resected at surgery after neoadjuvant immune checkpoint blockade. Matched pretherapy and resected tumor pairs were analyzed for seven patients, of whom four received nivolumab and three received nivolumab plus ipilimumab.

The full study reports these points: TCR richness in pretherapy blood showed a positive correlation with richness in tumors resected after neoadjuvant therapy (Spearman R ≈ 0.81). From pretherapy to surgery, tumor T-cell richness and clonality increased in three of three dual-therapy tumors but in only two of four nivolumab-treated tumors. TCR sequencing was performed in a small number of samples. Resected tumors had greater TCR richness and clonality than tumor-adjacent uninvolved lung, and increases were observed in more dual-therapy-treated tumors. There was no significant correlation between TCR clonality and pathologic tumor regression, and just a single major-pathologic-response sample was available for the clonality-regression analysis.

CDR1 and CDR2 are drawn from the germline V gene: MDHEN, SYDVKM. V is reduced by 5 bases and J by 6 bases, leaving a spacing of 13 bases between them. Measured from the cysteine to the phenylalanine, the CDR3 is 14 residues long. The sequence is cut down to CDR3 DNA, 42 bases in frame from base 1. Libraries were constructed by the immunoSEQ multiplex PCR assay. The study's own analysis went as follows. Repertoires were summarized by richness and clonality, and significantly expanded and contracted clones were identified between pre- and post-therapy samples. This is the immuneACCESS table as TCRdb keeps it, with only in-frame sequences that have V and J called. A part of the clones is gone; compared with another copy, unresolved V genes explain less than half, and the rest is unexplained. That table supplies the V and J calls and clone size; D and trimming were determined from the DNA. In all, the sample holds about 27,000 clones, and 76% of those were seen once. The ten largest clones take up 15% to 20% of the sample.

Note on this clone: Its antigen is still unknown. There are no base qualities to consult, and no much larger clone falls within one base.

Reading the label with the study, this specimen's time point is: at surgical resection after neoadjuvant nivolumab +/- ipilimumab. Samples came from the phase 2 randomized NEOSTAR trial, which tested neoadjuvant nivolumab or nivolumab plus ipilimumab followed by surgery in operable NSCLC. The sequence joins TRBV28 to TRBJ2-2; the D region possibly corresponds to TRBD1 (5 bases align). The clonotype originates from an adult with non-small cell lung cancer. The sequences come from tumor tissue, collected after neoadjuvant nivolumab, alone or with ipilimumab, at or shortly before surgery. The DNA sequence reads TGTGCCAGCAGTAGACCAGGGTTCCCCGGGGAGCTGTTTTTT. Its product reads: CASSRPGFPGELFF.